Below, 5 T cell receptor beta chains from the same sample are listed, as sequenced in a study of beta chain features in type 1 diabetes. Expressed TCRB transcripts got sequenced, as all isolated RNA was reverse transcribed. This table comes from immunoSEQ multiplex PCR, and its TCRdb copy is limited to in-frame clones, with some not included. The sample records some 410,000 clones, roughly 11% being singletons. Sequencing was carried out using naive CD4+ T cells from blood. All receptors derive from a woman aged 18-35 years in good health.

The chain uses TRBV14 and TRBJ2-1; weak D call: TRBD1 (7 bases). This CDR3 has 15 residues. The V gene lost 4 bases and the J gene lost 7 bases, with 17 bases spanning the gap. Germline CDR1 and CDR2: SGHDN and FVKESK. In nucleotides, the CDR3 is TGTGCCAGCAGCCCGTTGCGGGACAGCTGGAATGAGCAGTTCTTC. It yields the protein CASSPLRDSWNEQFF.

The chain uses TRBV7-9 and TRBJ2-1; tentatively, D is TRBD1 (5 bases). The CDR3 runs 12 residues. Germline lookup yields CDR1 SEHNR and CDR2 FQNEAQ (reference sequence). V dropped 5 bases and J dropped 6 bases, with 8 bases sitting between them. CDR3 in amino acids: CASSRDSNEQFF. In DNA form, the CDR3 reads TGTGCCAGCAGCCGCGACAGCAATGAGCAGTTCTTC.

V usage is TRBV5-4 and J usage is TRBJ2-2; 9 bases line up with TRBD1. The V and J ends lost 4 bases and 5 bases, in that order; junction bases with no gene match: 9. The CDR3 is 16 amino acids. Germline-derived CDR1 and CDR2 are SGHNT and YYREEE (reference sequence). The chain's CDR3 is CASSLDRGSPTGELFF. CDR3 in DNA: TGTGCCAGCAGCCTCGACAGGGGGAGTCCGACCGGGGAGCTGTTTTTT.

The chain joins TRBV20-1 to TRBJ1-1; the D is unclear. V was clipped by 3 bases and J by 7 bases, with 9 bases between them. Germline values: CDR1 DFQATT, CDR2 SNEGSKA (reference sequence). The CDR3 consists of 11 residues. CDR3 nucleotides: TGCAGTGCTAGCTTTCGGGTTGAAGCTTTCTTT. This gives the protein CSASFRVEAFF.

The chain employs TRBV7-3 and TRBJ2-1; no clear D gene. The V and J ends lost 0 bases and 6 bases respectively, with 6 bases between them. The CDR3 has 13 residues. CDR1 and CDR2 from the germline V gene are SGHTA and FQGTGA. As DNA, the CDR3 is TGTGCCAGCAGCTTAACTTACTCCAATGAGCAGTTCTTC. Translation: CASSLTYSNEQFF.